Listed below are T cell receptor beta chains from one sample, sequenced in a study of cytomegalovirus exposure and HLA in healthy donors. Repertoires were generated with immunoSEQ multiplex PCR, while TCRdb's copy carries only in-frame clones and drops some. The sample contains roughly 180,000 clones, roughly 78% of which appear only once. The sample was PBMCs. Receptors were obtained from a girl under 18 in good health and CMV-seropositive. The CDR3 runs from the conserved cysteine through the conserved F or W.

v_call: TRBV7-2; j_call: TRBJ2-2; cdr3_aa: CASSIGQSNTGELFF
v_call: TRBV27; j_call: TRBJ2-3; cdr3_aa: CASSFLGSLGDTQYF
v_call: TRBV11-3; j_call: TRBJ2-1; cdr3_aa: CASSRVQGSYNEQFF
v_call: TRBV6-5; j_call: TRBJ1-1; cdr3_aa: CASRADRGGTEAFF
v_call: TRBV19; j_call: TRBJ1-1; cdr3_aa: CASSIVNRNTEAFF
v_call: TRBV5-4; j_call: TRBJ2-7; cdr3_aa: CAGSLAGTYEQYF
v_call: TRBV23-1; j_call: TRBJ1-2; cdr3_aa: CASSRGEGDYGYTF
v_call: TRBV10-2; j_call: TRBJ1-5; cdr3_aa: CASSDPSGGDQPQHF
v_call: TRBV10-2; j_call: TRBJ2-7; cdr3_aa: CASEPGTGGGEQYF
v_call: TRBV10-2; j_call: TRBJ1-5; cdr3_aa: CASRQGVTNQPQHF
v_call: TRBV4-3; j_call: TRBJ2-1; cdr3_aa: CASSPGLAGNTDNEQFF
v_call: TRBV14; j_call: TRBJ2-7; cdr3_aa: CASSQEGPSYEQYF
v_call: TRBV7-9; j_call: TRBJ1-1; cdr3_aa: CASSSQGAGVAFF
v_call: TRBV27; j_call: TRBJ2-5; cdr3_aa: CASSYRVSPETQYF
v_call: TRBV7-8; j_call: TRBJ1-1; cdr3_aa: CASSSQTGGTEAFF
v_call: TRBV15; j_call: TRBJ2-4; cdr3_aa: CATSSEQGTVKNIQYF
v_call: TRBV6-6; j_call: TRBJ2-3; cdr3_aa: CASSYGTKISTDTQYF
v_call: TRBV7-2; j_call: TRBJ2-5; cdr3_aa: CASSPTSEETQYF
v_call: TRBV29-1; j_call: TRBJ2-7; cdr3_aa: CSVGTGYEQYF
v_call: TRBV9; j_call: TRBJ1-5; cdr3_aa: CASSVGDRVGNQPQHF
v_call: TRBV23-1; j_call: TRBJ2-7; cdr3_aa: CASSHPPGLAGGPYEQYF
v_call: TRBV7-9; j_call: TRBJ1-3; cdr3_aa: CASSDNRAISGNTIYF
v_call: TRBV11-3; j_call: TRBJ1-2; cdr3_aa: CASSPGQNYGYTF
v_call: TRBV4-3; j_call: TRBJ1-2; cdr3_aa: CASSRAGGNYGYTF
v_call: TRBV27; j_call: TRBJ1-2; cdr3_aa: CASSSGGYGYTF
v_call: TRBV19; j_call: TRBJ2-3; cdr3_aa: CASSIRTGSTDTQYF
v_call: TRBV30; j_call: TRBJ1-2; cdr3_aa: CAWSWDRGLGGYTF
v_call: TRBV5-1; j_call: TRBJ2-5; cdr3_aa: CASSVTRASGETQYF
v_call: TRBV5-4; j_call: TRBJ1-1; cdr3_aa: CASSSTLRQGAEAFF
v_call: TRBV21-1; j_call: TRBJ2-3; cdr3_aa: CASSKAERGPITDTQYF
v_call: TRBV7-8; j_call: TRBJ2-1; cdr3_aa: CASSLRQGPNNEQFF
v_call: TRBV15; j_call: TRBJ1-2; cdr3_aa: CATSRDLRGVGQGSHGYTF
v_call: TRBV27; j_call: TRBJ1-2; cdr3_aa: CASSRGTGGYGYTF
v_call: TRBV5-6; j_call: TRBJ2-1; cdr3_aa: CASSLRGLHEQFF
v_call: TRBV19; j_call: TRBJ1-5; cdr3_aa: CASSSGPPGEPQHF
v_call: TRBV2; j_call: TRBJ2-5; cdr3_aa: CASSGGDRAKDGSQYF
v_call: TRBV6-1; j_call: TRBJ1-1; cdr3_aa: CAGSGGRSTEAFF
v_call: TRBV11-2; j_call: TRBJ2-2; cdr3_aa: CASSRGTNTGELFF
v_call: TRBV29-1; j_call: TRBJ1-1; cdr3_aa: CSVARQGVFPEAFF
v_call: TRBV29-1; j_call: TRBJ1-1; cdr3_aa: CSVNRGQGTEAFF
v_call: TRBV5-1; j_call: TRBJ2-7; cdr3_aa: CASSFSQGAGYEQYF
v_call: TRBV18; j_call: TRBJ2-5; cdr3_aa: CASSLTGGDVETQYF
v_call: TRBV5-6; j_call: TRBJ2-2; cdr3_aa: CASSDTGTLNTGELFF
v_call: TRBV5-1; j_call: TRBJ2-6; cdr3_aa: CASSFGGGASGANVLTF
v_call: TRBV7-2; j_call: TRBJ1-5; cdr3_aa: CASSPQGAPNQPQHF